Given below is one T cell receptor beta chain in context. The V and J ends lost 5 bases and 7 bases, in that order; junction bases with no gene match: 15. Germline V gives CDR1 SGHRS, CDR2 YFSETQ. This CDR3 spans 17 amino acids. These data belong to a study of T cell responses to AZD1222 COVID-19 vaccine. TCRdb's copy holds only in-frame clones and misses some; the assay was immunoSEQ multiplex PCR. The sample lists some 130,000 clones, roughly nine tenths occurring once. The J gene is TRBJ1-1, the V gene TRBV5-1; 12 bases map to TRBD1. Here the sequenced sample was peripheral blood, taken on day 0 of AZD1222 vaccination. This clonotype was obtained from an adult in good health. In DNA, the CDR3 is TGCGCCAGCAGTGTTTTGGGCGGGACAGGGGGCCGAGGTGAAGCTTTCTTT. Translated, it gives CASSVLGGTGGRGEAFF.